The 26 T cell receptor beta chains in this list originate from one sample, sequenced in a study of cytomegalovirus exposure and HLA in healthy donors. Vbeta (60) and Jbeta (13) primers were used in the PCR. Sequencing was performed with immunoSEQ multiplex PCR; in TCRdb, only in-frame clones are kept and a portion is missing. The table includes 90,000 or so clones, 69% detected once. The sample consisted of PBMCs. The receptors shown here come from a man aged 45 to 65 in good health and CMV-seronegative.

This clone was observed a handful of times. The chain joins TRBV7-3 to TRBJ2-1; 9 nucleotides match TRBD2. CDR1 is SGHTA, CDR2 FQGTGA, per germline. The CDR3 runs 16 residues. Trimming cost V 5 bases and J 4 bases; bases outside gene matches: 9. The DNA for the CDR3 is TGTGCCAGCAGCCTCCGGGCGGGAGGGTCGTACAATGAGCAGTTCTTC. Amino acids: CASSLRAGGSYNEQFF.

The V and J genes are TRBV13 and TRBJ1-4, with a possible D match to TRBD1 (5 bases). Per the germline V gene, CDR1 is PRHDT and CDR2 is FYEKMQ (reference sequence). CDR3 length: 17 amino acids. V lost 0 bases and J lost 3, with 14 bases in between. The DNA for the CDR3 is TGTGCCAGCAGCTTAGGCCCTGGGCAGGGCGCTAATGAAAAACTGTTTTTT. Its protein is CASSLGPGQGANEKLFF.

This clone was seen repeatedly, ten times or more. The genes are TRBV30 and TRBJ1-1, with 10 nucleotides matching TRBD1. The CDR3 has 13 residues. Germline CDR1 GTSNPN, CDR2 SVGIG (reference sequence). After removal of 4 bases from V and 5 bases from J, the junction contained 4 bases not matched to a gene. For the CDR3, the DNA is TGTGCCTGGAACCGGGACAGGGGAACTGAAGCTTTCTTT. It encodes CAWNRDRGTEAFF.

This clone appeared once. V usage is TRBV10-2 and J usage is TRBJ2-3; 9 bases match TRBD1. V shed 6 bases, J shed 2 bases, and the junction held 3 bases outside the gene matches. CDR1 is WSHSY, CDR2 SAAADI, per germline. This CDR3 comprises 14 residues. CDR3 DNA sequence: TGCGCCAGCAGACCACAGGGGGCCACAGATACGCAGTATTTT. Translated, it gives CASRPQGATDTQYF.

The V gene is TRBV4-2, the J gene TRBJ2-7; 12 bases are a match to TRBD2. CDR1 is LGHNA and CDR2 is YNFKEQ in the germline V gene. V lost 1 base, J lost 1 base, and 5 bases stayed unmatched. This CDR3 spans 17 amino acids. CDR3 nucleotide sequence: TGTGCCAGCAGCCAAGGGACTAGCGGGGTTAGTTCCTACGAGCAGTACTTC. Amino acids: CASSQGTSGVSSYEQYF.

The V gene is TRBV6-5, the J gene TRBJ1-4; D remains unclear. The V end lost 2 bases, the J end lost 8 bases, and 12 bases lay between the germline ends. The CDR3 covers 14 residues. CDR1 and CDR2 (germline): MNHEY, SVGAGI. CDR3 sequence (DNA): TGTGCCAGCAGTTACGATGCTATTACCGAAAAACTGTTTTTT. This translates into CASSYDAITEKLFF.

This clone was seen a handful of times. The rearrangement uses TRBV6-6 and TRBJ2-7; 10 nucleotides agree with TRBD1. Germline CDR1 is MNHNY and CDR2 is SVGAGI (reference sequence). Trimming cost V 4 bases and J 3 bases; bases outside gene matches: 6. This CDR3 region has 15 residues. The CDR3 DNA reads TGTGCCAGCAGTTCCATGGACAGGGGGATCTACGAGCAGTACTTC. Translated: CASSSMDRGIYEQYF.

This clone was seen a few times. The J gene is TRBJ1-2, the V gene TRBV6-5; D is possibly TRBD1 (5 bases). Germline lookup yields CDR1 MNHEY and CDR2 SVGAGI. Trimming cost V 10 bases and J 3 bases, with 15 bases left between them. This CDR3 region has 13 residues. Here the CDR3 DNA reads TGTGCCACCCGACAGCCACCCCACTATGGCTACACCTTC. It encodes CATRQPPHYGYTF.

Notes on this clone: The sample contains more than one DNA sequence encoding this CDR3. The chain carries TRBV7-2 and TRBJ2-7, with TRBD2 matching 8 bases. Germline CDR1 reads SGHTA; CDR2 reads FQGNSA. The V gene end was trimmed by 1 base and the J gene end by 4 bases; junction bases not matched to a gene: 12. This CDR3 is built from 17 residues. The CDR3 sequence: CASSLVWAARGEYEQYF. The CDR3 coding sequence is TGTGCCAGCAGCTTAGTTTGGGCTGCGCGGGGGGAATACGAGCAGTACTTC.

This CDR3 is CASSTSGVLGNEQFF. CDR3 nucleotide sequence: TGTGCCAGCTCCACTAGCGGGGTACTCGGGAATGAGCAGTTCTTC. V is TRBV18 and J is TRBJ2-1; 10 nucleotides line up with TRBD2. The CDR3 is 15 residues long. CDR1 is KGHSH, CDR2 LQKENI, per germline. Germline trimming cut 6 bases from V and 7 bases from J; bases unmatched to any gene: 9.

This chain links TRBV7-8 with TRBJ1-3; D is perhaps TRBD1 (6 bases). Trimming left V 7 bases short and J 4 bases short, with 20 bases between. The CDR3 sequence is 16 residues long. Germline V lookup: CDR1 SGHVS, CDR2 FQNEAQ. The CDR3 reads CASTSSPGTTGNTIYF. CDR3 DNA sequence: TGTGCCAGCACCTCCTCCCCCGGGACAACAGGAAACACCATATATTTT.

V and J are TRBV7-2 and TRBJ2-7; D might be TRBD2 (6 bases). This CDR3 is built from 14 residues. The germline V gene has CDR1 SGHTA and CDR2 FQGNSA. The V and J ends lost 0 bases and 3 bases respectively, with 9 bases between them. The CDR3 reads CASSLAGLFYEQYF. The CDR3 DNA is TGTGCCAGCAGCTTAGCGGGACTTTTCTACGAGCAGTACTTC.

The chain links TRBV27 to TRBJ1-1; D may be TRBD1 (5 bases). CDR1 and CDR2 (germline): MNHEY, SMNVEV (reference sequence). The CDR3 is made up of 16 amino acids. Trimming removed 0 bases at V and 1 base at J, with 12 bases between. The DNA of the CDR3 is TGTGCCAGCAGTTTATCGATAGTCAGGGCGAACACTGAAGCTTTCTTT. This sequence encodes CASSLSIVRANTEAFF.

V usage is TRBV2 and J usage is TRBJ2-7; a possible D gene is TRBD2 (6 bases). The CDR3 totals 14 residues. Germline V gene lookup returns CDR1 SNHLY and CDR2 FYNNEI. V lost 5 bases to trimming and J lost 2 bases, with 13 bases between them. CDR3 loop: CASSPPEGPYEQYV. The CDR3 DNA reads as TGTGCCAGCAGTCCCCCGGAGGGGCCCTACGAGCAGTACGTC.

The chain is built from TRBV9 and TRBJ1-1; TRBD1 is a possible D gene (5 bases). In germline, CDR1 is SGDLS, CDR2 YYNGEE. This CDR3 comprises 14 residues. Trimming removed 2 bases from V and 1 base from J, with 9 bases in between. The CDR3 coding sequence is TGTGCCAGCAGCGTGATGGGGCAGAACACTGAAGCTTTCTTT. It translates to CASSVMGQNTEAFF.

The CDR3 nucleotides are TGTGCCAGCAGTGACGGGACTAGCGCAGATACGCAGTATTTT. It encodes CASSDGTSADTQYF. The V gene is TRBV6-4, the J gene TRBJ2-3; TRBD2 matches at 10 bases. The trim removed 2 bases at V and 4 bases at J, leaving 0 bases unmatched. Germline V gives CDR1 MRHNA, CDR2 SNTAGT. The CDR3 is 14 residues long.

The V gene is TRBV6-5, the J gene TRBJ2-1; no firm D call. The CDR3 is 13 amino acids. V dropped 6 bases and J dropped 9 bases, with 15 bases sitting between them. Germline V gene data show CDR1 as MNHEY and CDR2 as SVGAGI. CDR3: CASSPRVDLEQFF. CDR3 sequence (DNA): TGTGCCAGCAGCCCCCGGGTGGATCTTGAGCAGTTCTTC.

This chain links TRBV2 with TRBJ1-1; D not certain. The ends were cut back, 8 bases at V and 0 bases at J, with 13 bases in the middle. The CDR3 loop spans 14 amino acids. In germline, CDR1 is SNHLY, CDR2 FYNNEI. Here the CDR3 DNA reads TGTGCCAGCTTTGGCAGGTCCCTGAACACTGAAGCTTTCTTT. Translation gives CASFGRSLNTEAFF.

This clone was counted between two and nine times. This chain links TRBV7-2 with TRBJ2-7; 13 bases line up with TRBD2. Trimming cost V 1 base and J 4 bases; bases outside gene matches: 1. The CDR3 runs to 15 residues. The germline CDR1 and CDR2 sequences are SGHTA and FQGNSA. The CDR3 spells CASSLGLAGGYEQYV. The CDR3 nucleotides read TGTGCCAGCAGCTTAGGACTAGCGGGAGGTTACGAGCAGTACGTC.

This clone was seen a handful of times. CDR3 nucleotides: TGTGCCAGCAGCCAAGATGGGGGGTATAGCAATCAGCCCCAGCATTTT. Translating gives CASSQDGGYSNQPQHF. The J gene is TRBJ1-5, the V gene TRBV4-2; D is perhaps TRBD1 (5 bases). V lost 0 bases, J lost 0 bases, and 9 bases lay in between. This CDR3 comprises 16 residues. The germline CDR1 and CDR2 sequences are LGHNA and YNFKEQ.

The chain's CDR3 is CASSLEARGVYGYTF. DNA for the CDR3: TGTGCCAGCAGCTTGGAGGCCAGGGGGGTCTATGGCTACACCTTC. The chain links TRBV5-8 to TRBJ1-2; 7 nucleotides agree with TRBD1. The trim removed 0 bases at V and 4 bases at J, leaving 6 bases unmatched. The CDR3 is 15 amino acids. Germline assignment: CDR1 SGHTS and CDR2 YDEGEE.

The J gene is TRBJ1-6, the V gene TRBV5-1; perhaps TRBD1 as D (5 bases). This CDR3 has 15 amino acids. V lost 1 base to trimming and J lost 5 bases, with 10 bases between them. The V gene's germline CDR1 is SGHRS and CDR2 YFSETQ. The CDR3 loop reads CASSLTGAHNSPLHF. CDR3 sequence (DNA): TGCGCCAGCAGCTTGACAGGCGCCCATAATTCACCCCTCCACTTT.

The chain carries TRBV10-3 and TRBJ2-6, with no clear D. V was trimmed by 10 bases and J by 3 bases, leaving 7 bases between them. This CDR3 comprises 12 residues. From germline, CDR1 is ENHRY and CDR2 SYGVKD. The CDR3 reads CATSRGANVLTF. DNA of the CDR3: TGTGCCACCTCGCGTGGGGCCAACGTCCTGACTTTC.

The chain employs TRBV4-2 and TRBJ1-1; no definite D call. V lost 0 bases, J lost 6 bases, and 14 bases lay in between. The CDR3 consists of 15 residues. CDR1 is LGHNA, CDR2 YNFKEQ, per germline. Here the CDR3 DNA reads TGTGCCAGCAGCCAAGATTGGGAGGAAGTGGCTGAAGCTTTCTTT. Encoded protein: CASSQDWEEVAEAFF.

This clone has only a few counts. The genes are TRBV7-2 and TRBJ2-7; TRBD1 matches at 10 bases. The trim removed 4 bases at V and 2 bases at J, leaving 2 bases unmatched. The germline CDR1 and CDR2 sequences are SGHTA and FQGNSA. This CDR3 has 14 amino acids. Written as DNA, the CDR3 is TGTGCCAGCAGCTCGGACAGGGGGACCTACGAGCAGTACTTC. It specifies CASSSDRGTYEQYF.

V gene TRBV7-2 combines with J gene TRBJ2-3; a possible D gene is TRBD2 (7 bases). CDR3 length equals 15 residues. The V and J ends lost 2 bases and 4 bases respectively, with 13 bases between them. Per germline, CDR1 SGHTA and CDR2 FQGNSA. The CDR3 protein is CASSLLRGRADTQYF. CDR3 coding DNA: TGTGCCAGCAGCTTATTGCGGGGGCGGGCAGATACGCAGTATTTT.